One and the same sample provided the 32 T cell receptor beta chains below, sequenced in a study of CD4 T cells in relation to SARS-CoV-2 and coronaviruses. The assay was immunoSEQ multiplex PCR, and TCRdb's table has in-frame clones only and misses some. The sample has 35,000 to 40,000 clones, 88% seen once; the top ten hold about a tenth. The specimen was memory CD4+ T cells from PBMCs. Receptor source: an adult with COVID-19.

This rearrangement joins TRBV7-2 to TRBJ2-1; 7 nucleotides match TRBD2. This CDR3 region has 16 residues. V shed 5 bases and J 6 bases; nucleotides not matched to a gene: 13. Germline V gives CDR1 SGHTA, CDR2 FQGNSA. The CDR3 DNA reads TGTGCCAGCAGCCAAGCACATTCGGGACTAAGCAATGAGCAGTTCTTC. Encoded protein: CASSQAHSGLSNEQFF.

V is TRBV10-2 and J is TRBJ2-2; D possibly corresponds to TRBD1 (5 bases). Per the germline V gene, CDR1 is WSHSY and CDR2 is SAAADI. The CDR3 spans 18 residues. Trimming removed 2 bases at V and 2 bases at J, with 18 bases between. The chain's CDR3 is CASSEAALGLLNTGELFF. The CDR3 DNA reads as TGCGCCAGCAGTGAGGCCGCCTTGGGGCTGTTAAACACCGGGGAGCTGTTTTTT.

The rearrangement links TRBV18 to TRBJ2-5; D uncertain. V lost 0 bases, J lost 1 base, and 3 bases lay in between. The CDR3 length is 13 residues. Germline assignment: CDR1 KGHSH and CDR2 LQKENI. CDR3 loop: CASSPPGQETQYF. CDR3 bases: TGTGCCAGCTCACCACCAGGCCAAGAGACCCAGTACTTC.

The chain carries TRBV10-3 and TRBJ1-4; maybe TRBD1 (5 bases). There are 14 residues in the CDR3. Germline V lookup: CDR1 ENHRY, CDR2 SYGVKD. Trimming cost V 6 bases and J 4 bases, with 12 bases left between them. The CDR3 coding sequence is TGTGCCATCAGGGAGGGGTTCGGTAATGAAAAACTGTTTTTT. Its protein is CAIREGFGNEKLFF.

The chain has TRBV18 and TRBJ2-7; D is perhaps TRBD2 (6 bases). Trimming left V 3 bases short and J 5 bases short, with 14 bases between. Germline V lookup: CDR1 KGHSH, CDR2 LQKENI. This CDR3 spans 14 amino acids. Here the CDR3 reads CASSPLGTLNEQYF. The CDR3 DNA reads TGTGCCAGCTCACCCCTCGGGACTCTGAACGAGCAGTACTTC.

The chain recombines TRBV2 with TRBJ1-1; TRBD1 aligns across 7 bases. The ends lost 4 bases at V and 5 bases at J; junction bases unmatched: 4. This CDR3 is built from 13 residues. Germline V lookup: CDR1 SNHLY, CDR2 FYNNEI. The CDR3 sequence: CASSANRGTEAFF. The CDR3 DNA sequence: TGTGCCAGCAGTGCCAACAGGGGAACTGAAGCTTTCTTT.

The chain carries TRBV11-1 and TRBJ2-1; 9 bases agree with TRBD2. With 5 bases clipped from V and 5 bases from J, the junction kept 10 bases outside the gene matches. CDR3 length: 16 residues. Germline-derived CDR1 and CDR2 are SGHAT and FQDESV (reference sequence). The CDR3 bases are TGTGCCAGCAGCCCAGAGTTGGTAGCGGGGGACAATGAGCAGTTCTTC. Its protein is CASSPELVAGDNEQFF.

This clone came up once. The chain links TRBV2 to TRBJ1-2; D gene unclear. Trimming cost V 4 bases and J 7 bases, with 10 bases left between them. CDR3 length equals 12 residues. CDR1 and CDR2 (germline): SNHLY, FYNNEI. The CDR3 here is CASSGGGVGYTF. In DNA form, the CDR3 reads TGTGCCAGCAGTGGGGGAGGTGTTGGCTACACCTTC. The full variable domain, its missing parts supplied by reference TRBV2 and TRBJ1-2, is EPEVTQTPSHQVTQMGQEVILRCVPISNHLYFYWYRQILGQKVEFLVSFYNNEISEKSEIFDDQFSVERPDGSNFTLKIRSTKLEDSAMYFCASSGGGVGYTFGSGTRLTVV.

V and J are TRBV7-9 and TRBJ2-4; unclear D gene. The V gene's germline CDR1 is SEHNR and CDR2 FQNEAQ (reference sequence). V lost 8 bases and J lost 1, with 15 bases in between. The CDR3 covers 15 residues. CDR3 DNA sequence: TGTGCCAGCTCGGATTCTTCCTTGGCCAAAAACATTCAGTACTTC. Translating gives CASSDSSLAKNIQYF.

The V gene is TRBV6-1, the J gene TRBJ1-6, with 7 bases that match TRBD1. The CDR3 runs 16 residues. CDR1 is MNHNS and CDR2 is SASEGT in the germline V gene. Germline trimming cut 0 bases from V and 7 bases from J; bases unmatched to any gene: 6. The CDR3 sequence is CASSEATGVYNSPLHF. The CDR3 nucleotides are TGTGCCAGCAGTGAAGCTACAGGGGTATACAATTCACCCCTCCACTTT.

The genes are TRBV5-1 and TRBJ1-4; D is ambiguous. The length of the CDR3 is 14 residues. Trimming pared 0 bases from V and 3 bases from J, leaving 6 bases between. CDR1 SGHRS and CDR2 YFSETQ come from the germline V gene. The CDR3 region has the DNA TGCGCCAGCAGCTTGGGAAGTCCTAATGAAAAACTGTTTTTT. Translating gives CASSLGSPNEKLFF.

In DNA form, the CDR3 reads TGTGCCAGCAGCTTGGGCGTCGTTGGGCCTGAAGCTTTCTTT. It is translated as CASSLGVVGPEAFF. The chain couples TRBV7-8 to TRBJ1-1; D remains unclear. The CDR3 runs 14 residues. V gave up 3 bases and J gave up 6 bases, with 14 bases separating them. The V gene's germline CDR1 is SGHVS and CDR2 FQNEAQ. Together with reference TRBV7-8 and TRBJ1-1, the CDR3 gives the full variable domain: GAGVSQSPRYKVAKRGQDVALRCDPISGHVSLFWYQQALGQGPEFLTYFQNEAQLDKSGLPSDRFFAERPEGSVSTLKIQRTQQEDSAVYLCASSLGVVGPEAFFGQGTRLTVV.

On this clone: Other DNA sequences of this sample code for an identical CDR3. The CDR3 sequence: CASSLRGLSTDTQYF. Here the CDR3 DNA reads TGCGCCAGCAGCTTGAGGGGTCTTAGCACAGATACGCAGTATTTT. The chain carries TRBV5-1 and TRBJ2-3; D perhaps matches TRBD1 (5 bases). Trimming removed 1 base at V and 0 bases at J, with 9 bases between. This CDR3 is built from 15 residues. Germline loops: CDR1 SGHRS, CDR2 YFSETQ.

The genes are TRBV5-1 and TRBJ1-4; TRBD1 agrees at 8 bases. The CDR3 sequence is 15 residues long. Per germline, CDR1 SGHRS and CDR2 YFSETQ. The V and J ends lost 4 bases and 8 bases, in that order; junction bases with no gene match: 10. The CDR3 DNA reads as TGCGCCAGCAGCGTACCGACAGGGGTGGCGGAAAAACTGTTTTTT. It encodes CASSVPTGVAEKLFF.

This chain links TRBV5-4 with TRBJ2-2, with 8 bases identical to TRBD2. The ends lost 9 bases at V and 6 bases at J; junction bases unmatched: 1. Germline V gene lookup returns CDR1 SGHNT and CDR2 YYREEE (reference sequence). The CDR3 totals 11 residues. For the CDR3, the DNA is TGTGCCACCGGGAGGGCCGGGGAGCTGTTTTTT. Translation gives CATGRAGELFF.

This chain joins TRBV6-2 or TRBV6-3 and TRBJ2-7; TRBD1 matches at 8 bases. V was clipped by 4 bases and J by 5 bases; unmatched bases: 7. CDR1 is MNHEY and CDR2 is SVGEGT in the germline V gene. The CDR3 runs 14 residues. CDR3: CASSLAGGFHEQYF. In nucleotides, the CDR3 is TGTGCCAGCAGTTTGGCAGGGGGCTTCCACGAGCAGTACTTC.

This chain connects TRBV6-1 to TRBJ2-3; no firm D call. Trimming cost V 3 bases and J 2 bases, with 9 bases left between them. CDR1 is MNHNS and CDR2 is SASEGT in the germline V gene. CDR3 size: 14 residues. CDR3: CASSDGTITDTQYF. For the CDR3, the DNA is TGTGCCAGCAGTGACGGCACTATCACAGATACGCAGTATTTT.

This rearrangement joins TRBV14 to TRBJ1-2, with D maybe TRBD1 (6 bases). The germline V and J ends were trimmed by 1 base and 4 bases, with 10 bases remaining between them. The germline V gene encodes CDR1 SGHDN and CDR2 FVKESK. This CDR3 has 14 residues. The CDR3 nucleotides read TGTGCCAGCAGCCAAGCAGGGGTAACCTATGGCTACACCTTC. Protein product: CASSQAGVTYGYTF.

CDR3 nucleotide sequence: TGTGCCTGGAATCGTCAGGTTAATGAGCAGTTCTTC. Its protein product is CAWNRQVNEQFF. V and J are TRBV30 and TRBJ2-1; D uncertain. The CDR3 is made up of 12 amino acids. Between the trimmed V and J ends, which lost 4 bases and 7 bases, there was a span of 11 bases. In germline, CDR1 is GTSNPN, CDR2 SVGIG (reference sequence).

The V and J genes are TRBV6-5 and TRBJ1-2; TRBD1 aligns across 9 bases. The length of the CDR3 is 15 residues. Per the germline V gene, CDR1 is MNHEY and CDR2 is SVGAGI. V lost 4 bases and J lost 4; bases outside the gene matches: 7. The CDR3 DNA is TGTGCCAGCAGTTCCCCGGGACAGGGTGTCTATGGCTACACCTTC. As protein: CASSSPGQGVYGYTF.

The gene calls are TRBV19 and TRBJ2-7; 8 nucleotides match TRBD1. V was pared by 5 bases and J by 2 bases, with 5 bases of the junction left unmatched. The V gene's germline CDR1 is LNHDA and CDR2 SQIVND (reference sequence). This CDR3 is built from 14 residues. CDR3 nucleotides: TGTGCCAGTAGTCCCTTGACAGGGGCCTACGAGCAGTACTTC. It codes for CASSPLTGAYEQYF.

The rearrangement joins TRBV6-5 to TRBJ2-3, with TRBD1 matching 7 bases. J lost 6 bases, V lost 5 bases, and 5 bases had no gene match. The length of the CDR3 is 13 residues. Germline V CDR1 and CDR2: MNHEY, SVGAGI. The CDR3 region is CASSNRGRDTQYF. The CDR3 DNA is TGTGCCAGCAGTAACAGGGGTCGGGATACGCAGTATTTT.

V gene TRBV29-1 combines with J gene TRBJ2-7; maybe TRBD1 (6 bases). Germline CDR1 and CDR2: SQVTM and ANQGSEA. V gave up 4 bases and J gave up 0 bases, with 10 bases separating them. This CDR3 is 13 amino acids long. Written as DNA, the CDR3 is TGCAGCGTTGCTCAGGGGTTCTCCTACGAGCAGTACTTC. Protein sequence: CSVAQGFSYEQYF.

This chain uses TRBV19 with TRBJ2-3; 8 bases fit TRBD2. With 2 bases clipped from V and 6 bases from J, the junction kept 16 bases outside the gene matches. The CDR3 is 18 amino acids. Germline V lookup: CDR1 LNHDA, CDR2 SQIVND (reference sequence). The CDR3 here is CASSIPETGTRSPDTQYF. CDR3 bases: TGTGCCAGTAGTATACCTGAAACCGGGACTAGGTCTCCGGATACGCAGTATTTT.

This chain joins TRBV19 and TRBJ1-1; TRBD1 matches 7 bases. Germline V gene lookup returns CDR1 LNHDA and CDR2 SQIVND (reference sequence). With 8 bases clipped from V and 3 bases from J, the junction kept 12 bases outside the gene matches. CDR3 length equals 15 residues. The CDR3 is CASRINQGGDTEAFF. In DNA form, the CDR3 reads TGTGCCAGTCGGATAAATCAGGGGGGGGACACTGAAGCTTTCTTT.

V usage is TRBV19 and J usage is TRBJ2-2, with TRBD1 matching 8 bases. V was pared by 3 bases and J by 7 bases, with 4 bases of the junction left unmatched. Germline V lookup: CDR1 LNHDA, CDR2 SQIVND (reference sequence). The length of the CDR3 is 14 residues. The CDR3 loop is CASSIQGAFGELFF. The CDR3 DNA is TGTGCCAGTAGTATCCAGGGGGCGTTCGGGGAGCTGTTTTTT.

The V gene is TRBV11-2, the J gene TRBJ1-2; D ambiguous. The V end was cut by 5 bases, the J end by 3 bases, with 16 bases between. Germline V lookup: CDR1 SGHAT, CDR2 FQNNGV. The CDR3 length is 15 residues. CDR3 nucleotides: TGTGCCAGCAGCCCAAGCTGGGTGGTAGACTATGGCTACACCTTC. Translation: CASSPSWVVDYGYTF.

The chain uses TRBV7-9 and TRBJ2-2, with 10 bases identical to TRBD2. The CDR3 is 15 amino acids. V shed 5 bases and J 6 bases; nucleotides not matched to a gene: 6. Germline V gives CDR1 SEHNR, CDR2 FQNEAQ (reference sequence). The CDR3 bases are TGTGCCAGCAGCCGTAGCGGGGGGTCGGCCGGGGAGCTGTTTTTT. This sequence encodes CASSRSGGSAGELFF.

This clone was recorded once. The chain recombines TRBV4-1 with TRBJ2-7; D might be TRBD2 (5 bases). The CDR3 sequence is 15 residues long. The V and J ends lost 1 base and 3 bases respectively, with 13 bases between them. The V gene's germline CDR1 is MGHRA and CDR2 YSYEKL. This CDR3 is CASSQGGQQNYEQYF. The DNA of the CDR3 is TGCGCCAGCAGCCAAGGAGGGCAGCAAAACTACGAGCAGTACTTC.

The chain links TRBV2 to TRBJ1-4; 11 bases match TRBD1. Per germline, CDR1 SNHLY and CDR2 FYNNEI. The V gene end was trimmed by 6 bases and the J gene end by 2 bases; junction bases not matched to a gene: 8. The CDR3 runs 17 residues. The CDR3 sequence is CASSRRTGGATNEKLFF. Here the CDR3 DNA reads TGTGCCAGCAGCCGAAGGACAGGGGGCGCGACTAATGAAAAACTGTTTTTT.

A single count supports this clone. This chain joins TRBV19 and TRBJ1-6; D unresolved. CDR3 length: 18 amino acids. Germline V gene data show CDR1 as LNHDA and CDR2 as SQIVND (reference sequence). Trimming stripped 7 bases from V and 3 bases from J, with 22 bases between. The CDR3 here is CASTPRVEFGFYNSPLHF. The DNA of the CDR3 is TGTGCCAGTACCCCGAGAGTGGAGTTTGGATTCTATAATTCACCCCTCCACTTT.

The chain couples TRBV2 to TRBJ2-1, with 11 bases identical to TRBD2. Germline trimming cut 11 bases from V and 5 bases from J; bases unmatched to any gene: 8. CDR3 size: 14 residues. Germline CDR1 and CDR2: SNHLY and FYNNEI. This CDR3 is CAVYSGGGDNEQFF. CDR3 coding DNA: TGTGCCGTTTATAGCGGGGGGGGTGACAATGAGCAGTTCTTC.